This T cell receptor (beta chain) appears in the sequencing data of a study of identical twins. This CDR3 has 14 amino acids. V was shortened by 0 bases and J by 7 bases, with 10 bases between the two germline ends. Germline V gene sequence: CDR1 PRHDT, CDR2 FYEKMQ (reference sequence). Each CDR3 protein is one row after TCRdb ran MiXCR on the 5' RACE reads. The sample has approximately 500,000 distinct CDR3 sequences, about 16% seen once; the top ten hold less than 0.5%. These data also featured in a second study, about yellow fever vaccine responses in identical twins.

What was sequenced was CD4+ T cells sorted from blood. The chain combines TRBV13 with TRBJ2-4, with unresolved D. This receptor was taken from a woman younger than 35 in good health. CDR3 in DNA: TGTGCCAGCAGCTTAGGTGCCCACAGCAACATTCAGTACTTC. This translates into CASSLGAHSNIQYF.